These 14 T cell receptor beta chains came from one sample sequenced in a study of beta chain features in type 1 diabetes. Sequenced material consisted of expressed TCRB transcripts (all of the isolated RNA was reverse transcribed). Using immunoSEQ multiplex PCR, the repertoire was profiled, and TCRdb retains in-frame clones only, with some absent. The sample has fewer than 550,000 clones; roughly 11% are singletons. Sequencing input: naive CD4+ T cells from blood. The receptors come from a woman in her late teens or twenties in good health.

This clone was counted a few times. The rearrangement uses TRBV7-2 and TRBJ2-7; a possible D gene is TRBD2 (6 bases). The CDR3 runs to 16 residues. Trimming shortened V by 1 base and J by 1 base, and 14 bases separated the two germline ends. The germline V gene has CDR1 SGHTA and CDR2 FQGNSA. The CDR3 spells CASSLDPGRISYEQYF. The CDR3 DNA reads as TGTGCCAGCAGCTTAGATCCGGGGAGGATTTCCTACGAGCAGTACTTC.

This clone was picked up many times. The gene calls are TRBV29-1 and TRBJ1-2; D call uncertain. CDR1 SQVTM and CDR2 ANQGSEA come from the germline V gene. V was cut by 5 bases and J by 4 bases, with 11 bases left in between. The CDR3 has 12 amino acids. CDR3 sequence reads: CSVSSVIYGYTF. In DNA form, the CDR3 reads TGCAGCGTTTCGAGTGTGATCTATGGCTACACCTTC. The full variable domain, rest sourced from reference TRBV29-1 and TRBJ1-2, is SAVISQKPSRDICQRGTSLTIQCQVDSQVTMMFWYRQQPGQSLTLIATANQGSEATYESGFVIDKFPISRPNLTFSTLTVSNMSPEDSSIYLCSVSSVIYGYTFGSGTRLTVV.

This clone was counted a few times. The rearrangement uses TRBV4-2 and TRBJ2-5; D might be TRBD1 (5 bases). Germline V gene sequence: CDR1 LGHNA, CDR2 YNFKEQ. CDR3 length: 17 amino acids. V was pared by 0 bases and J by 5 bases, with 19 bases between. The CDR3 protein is CASSQETAGSYGETQYF. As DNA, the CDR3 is TGTGCCAGCAGCCAAGAGACGGCAGGGTCGTACGGGGAGACCCAGTACTTC.

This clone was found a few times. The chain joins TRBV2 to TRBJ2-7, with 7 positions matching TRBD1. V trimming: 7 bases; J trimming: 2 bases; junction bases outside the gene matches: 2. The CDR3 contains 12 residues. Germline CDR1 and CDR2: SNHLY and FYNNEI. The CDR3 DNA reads TGTGCCAGCACTGGACAGGCCTACGAGCAGTACTTC. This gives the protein CASTGQAYEQYF.

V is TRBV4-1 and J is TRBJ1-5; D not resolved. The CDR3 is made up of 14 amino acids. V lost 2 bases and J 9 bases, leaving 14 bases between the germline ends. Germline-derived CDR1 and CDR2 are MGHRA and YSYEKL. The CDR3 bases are TGCGCCAGCAGCCAACCTGCGGGGATCAGGCCCCAGCATTTT. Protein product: CASSQPAGIRPQHF.

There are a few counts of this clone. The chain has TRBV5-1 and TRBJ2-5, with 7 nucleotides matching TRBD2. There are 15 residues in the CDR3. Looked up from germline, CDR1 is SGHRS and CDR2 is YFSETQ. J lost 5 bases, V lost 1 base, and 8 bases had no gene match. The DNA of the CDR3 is TGCGCCAGCAGCTTGACAAGGGGACTAAAGGAGACCCAGTACTTC. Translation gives CASSLTRGLKETQYF.

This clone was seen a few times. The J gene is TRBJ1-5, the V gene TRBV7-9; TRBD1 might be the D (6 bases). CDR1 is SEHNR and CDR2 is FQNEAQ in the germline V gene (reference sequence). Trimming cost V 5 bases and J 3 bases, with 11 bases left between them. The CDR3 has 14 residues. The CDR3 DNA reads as TGTGCCAGCAGCGCCACAGGGAACAATCAGCCCCAGCATTTT. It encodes CASSATGNNQPQHF. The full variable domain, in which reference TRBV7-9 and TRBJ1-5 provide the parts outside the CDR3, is DTGVSQNPRHKITKRGQNVTFRCDPISEHNRLYWYRQTLGQGPEFLTYFQNEAQLEKSRLLSDRFSAERPKGSFSTLEIQRTEQGDSAMYLCASSATGNNQPQHFGDGTRLSIL.

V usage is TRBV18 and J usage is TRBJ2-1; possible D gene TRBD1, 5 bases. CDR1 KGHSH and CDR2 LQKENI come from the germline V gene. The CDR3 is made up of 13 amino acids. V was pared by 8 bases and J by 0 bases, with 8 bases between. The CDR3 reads CASQGSSYNEQFF. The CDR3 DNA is TGTGCCAGCCAGGGTAGCTCCTACAATGAGCAGTTCTTC. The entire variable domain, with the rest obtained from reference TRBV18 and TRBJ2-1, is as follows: NAGVMQNPRHLVRRRGQEARLRCSPMKGHSHVYWYRQLPEEGLKFMVYLQKENIIDESGMPKERFSAEFPKEGPSILRIQQVVRGDSAAYFCASQGSSYNEQFFGPGTRLTVL.

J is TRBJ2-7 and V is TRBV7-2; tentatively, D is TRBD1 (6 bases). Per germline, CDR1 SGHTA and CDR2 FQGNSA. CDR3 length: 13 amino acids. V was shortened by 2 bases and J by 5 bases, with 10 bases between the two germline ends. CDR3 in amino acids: CASSLSGAHEQYF. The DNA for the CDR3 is TGTGCCAGCAGCTTATCAGGGGCCCACGAGCAGTACTTC.

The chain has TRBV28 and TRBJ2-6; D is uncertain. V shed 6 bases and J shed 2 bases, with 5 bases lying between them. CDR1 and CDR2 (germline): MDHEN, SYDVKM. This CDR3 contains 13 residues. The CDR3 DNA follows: TGTGCCAGCAGGGGTACTGGGGCCAACGTCCTGACTTTC. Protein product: CASRGTGANVLTF.

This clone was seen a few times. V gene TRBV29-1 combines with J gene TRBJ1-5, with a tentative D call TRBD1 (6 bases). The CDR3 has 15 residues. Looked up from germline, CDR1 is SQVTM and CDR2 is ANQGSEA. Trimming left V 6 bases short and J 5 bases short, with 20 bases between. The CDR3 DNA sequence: TGCAGCGTCCCCGTGACACAGGGTGGAGATCAGCCCCAGCATTTT. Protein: CSVPVTQGGDQPQHF.

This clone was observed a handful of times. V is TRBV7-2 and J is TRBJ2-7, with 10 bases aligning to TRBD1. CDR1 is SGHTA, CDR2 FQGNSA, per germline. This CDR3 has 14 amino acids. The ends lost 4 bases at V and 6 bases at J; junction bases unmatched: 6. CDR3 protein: CASSWSGTGAEQYF. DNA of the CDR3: TGTGCCAGCAGCTGGTCCGGGACAGGGGCCGAGCAGTACTTC.

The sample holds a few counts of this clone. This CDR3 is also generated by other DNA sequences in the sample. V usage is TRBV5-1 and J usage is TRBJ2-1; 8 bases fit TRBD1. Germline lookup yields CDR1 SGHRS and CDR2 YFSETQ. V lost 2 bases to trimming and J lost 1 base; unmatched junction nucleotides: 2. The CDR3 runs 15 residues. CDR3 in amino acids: CASSFRTGSYNEQFF. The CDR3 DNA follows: TGCGCCAGCAGCTTCCGGACAGGGTCCTACAATGAGCAGTTCTTC.

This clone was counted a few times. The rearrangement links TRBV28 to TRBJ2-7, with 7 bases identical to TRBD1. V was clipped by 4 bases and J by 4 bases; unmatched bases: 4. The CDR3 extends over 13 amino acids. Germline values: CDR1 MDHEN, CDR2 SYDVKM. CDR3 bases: TGTGCCAGCAGTTCCTCGGGACAGTACGAGCAGTACGTC. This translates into CASSSSGQYEQYV.